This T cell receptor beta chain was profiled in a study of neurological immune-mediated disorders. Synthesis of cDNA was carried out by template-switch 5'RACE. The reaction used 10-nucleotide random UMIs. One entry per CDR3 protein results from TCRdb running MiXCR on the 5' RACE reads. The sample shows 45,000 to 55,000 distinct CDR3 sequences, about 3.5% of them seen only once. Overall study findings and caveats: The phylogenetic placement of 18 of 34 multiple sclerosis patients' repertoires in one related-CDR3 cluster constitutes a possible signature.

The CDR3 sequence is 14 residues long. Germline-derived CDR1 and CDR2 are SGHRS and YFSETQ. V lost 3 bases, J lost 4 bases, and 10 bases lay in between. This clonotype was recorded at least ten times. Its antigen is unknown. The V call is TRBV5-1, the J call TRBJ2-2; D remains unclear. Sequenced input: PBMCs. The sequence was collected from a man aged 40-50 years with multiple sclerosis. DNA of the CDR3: TGCGCCAGCAGCTCCGACACCCTCACCGGGGAGCTGTTTTTT. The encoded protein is CASSSDTLTGELFF.